These T cell receptor beta chains were read from a single sample in a study of PD-1 blockade in classical Hodgkin lymphoma. Sequencing used immunoSEQ multiplex PCR; TCRdb keeps in-frame clones, though not all of them. The sample yields about 27,000 clones, 65% to 80% seen once. Sequencing used CD4+ T cells from blood, obtained at baseline. The receptors were sampled from a human donor with classical Hodgkin lymphoma. Both conserved end residues are part of each CDR3. D genes are given only for firm matches. Size is stated for part of the rows, as once, few or many counts, or as a class when the clone is expanded.

abundance: -; d_gene: -; j_gene: TRBJ2-7; v_gene: TRBV18; CDR3aa: CASSPSSYEQYF; CDR3nt: TGTGCCAGCTCACCCAGTTCCTACGAGCAGTACTTC
abundance: few; d_gene: -; j_gene: TRBJ1-3; v_gene: TRBV4-2; CDR3aa: CASSQVDRIGNTIYF; CDR3nt: TGTGCCAGCAGCCAAGTTGACAGAATTGGAAACACCATATATTTT
abundance: -; d_gene: -; j_gene: TRBJ2-1; v_gene: TRBV10-3; CDR3aa: CAISVSSESSYNEQFF; CDR3nt: TGTGCCATCAGTGTTTCTAGCGAAAGCTCCTACAATGAGCAGTTCTTC
abundance: -; d_gene: -; j_gene: TRBJ1-1; v_gene: TRBV2; CDR3aa: CASKSEGSPVVEAFF; CDR3nt: TGTGCCAGCAAGTCGGAGGGTAGCCCCGTCGTTGAAGCTTTCTTT
abundance: -; d_gene: -; j_gene: TRBJ1-1; v_gene: TRBV6-1; CDR3aa: CASSESGGFWDTEAFF; CDR3nt: TGTGCCAGCAGTGAAAGCGGTGGATTTTGGGACACTGAAGCTTTCTTT
abundance: once; d_gene: -; j_gene: TRBJ2-5; v_gene: TRBV11-3; CDR3aa: CASSSRGGKETQYF; CDR3nt: TGTGCCAGCAGCTCCAGGGGAGGAAAAGAGACCCAGTACTTC
abundance: -; d_gene: -; j_gene: TRBJ1-4; v_gene: TRBV5-8; CDR3aa: CASSLDGDPNGEKLFF; CDR3nt: TGTGCCAGCAGCTTGGACGGCGACCCCAACGGTGAAAAACTGTTTTTT
abundance: -; d_gene: TRBD1; j_gene: TRBJ1-1; v_gene: TRBV4-3; CDR3aa: CAGDSSLNTEAFF; CDR3nt: TGCGCCGGGGACAGCTCATTGAACACTGAAGCTTTCTTT
abundance: -; d_gene: -; j_gene: TRBJ2-7; v_gene: TRBV15; CDR3aa: CATSRDRQSSYEQYF; CDR3nt: TGTGCCACCAGCAGAGATCGACAGAGCTCCTACGAGCAGTACTTC
abundance: -; d_gene: -; j_gene: TRBJ2-4; v_gene: TRBV30; CDR3aa: CAWSGGDTTLGIQYF; CDR3nt: TGTGCCTGGAGTGGGGGGGATACTACTCTCGGGATTCAGTACTTC
abundance: -; d_gene: -; j_gene: TRBJ2-1; v_gene: TRBV29-1; CDR3aa: CSVEGLVGYNEQFF; CDR3nt: TGCAGCGTTGAAGGACTAGTGGGCTACAATGAGCAGTTCTTC
abundance: few; d_gene: TRBD1; j_gene: TRBJ1-5; v_gene: TRBV28; CDR3aa: CASSLSGVQGRGSNQPQHF; CDR3nt: TGTGCCAGCAGTTTAAGTGGGGTACAGGGGAGGGGGAGCAATCAGCCCCAGCATTTT
abundance: once; d_gene: TRBD1; j_gene: TRBJ2-2; v_gene: TRBV30; CDR3aa: CAWSRGLGTGELFF; CDR3nt: TGTGCCTGGAGTAGGGGGCTAGGCACCGGGGAGCTGTTTTTT
abundance: -; d_gene: TRBD1; j_gene: TRBJ1-4; v_gene: TRBV9; CDR3aa: CASSVGPGQDEKLFF; CDR3nt: TGTGCCAGCAGCGTAGGTCCGGGACAGGATGAAAAACTGTTTTTT
abundance: -; d_gene: -; j_gene: TRBJ1-1; v_gene: TRBV9; CDR3aa: CASSVPPAVVNTEAFF; CDR3nt: TGTGCCAGCAGCGTACCTCCGGCGGTAGTGAACACTGAAGCTTTCTTT
abundance: once; d_gene: -; j_gene: TRBJ2-6; v_gene: TRBV9; CDR3aa: CASSVPAGANVLTF; CDR3nt: TGTGCCAGCAGCGTCCCAGCCGGGGCCAACGTCCTGACTTTC
abundance: once; d_gene: TRBD2; j_gene: TRBJ2-1; v_gene: TRBV7-2; CDR3aa: CASSSVERGYYNEQFF; CDR3nt: TGTGCCAGCAGCTCCGTTGAGCGGGGGTATTACAATGAGCAGTTCTTC